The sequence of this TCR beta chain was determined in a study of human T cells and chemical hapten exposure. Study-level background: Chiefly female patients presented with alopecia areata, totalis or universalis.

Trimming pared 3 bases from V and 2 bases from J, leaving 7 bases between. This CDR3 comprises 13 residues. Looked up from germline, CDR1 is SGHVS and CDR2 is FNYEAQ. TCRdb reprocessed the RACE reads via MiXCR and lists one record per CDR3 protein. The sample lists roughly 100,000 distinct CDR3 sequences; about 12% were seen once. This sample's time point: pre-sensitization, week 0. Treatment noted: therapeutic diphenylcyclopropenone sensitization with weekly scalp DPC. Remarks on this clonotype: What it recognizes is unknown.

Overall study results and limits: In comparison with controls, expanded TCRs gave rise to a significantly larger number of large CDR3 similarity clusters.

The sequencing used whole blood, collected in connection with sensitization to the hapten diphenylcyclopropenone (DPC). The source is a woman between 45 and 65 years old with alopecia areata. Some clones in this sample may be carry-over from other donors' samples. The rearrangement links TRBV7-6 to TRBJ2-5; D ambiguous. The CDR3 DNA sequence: TGTGCCAGCAGCTTGAGCATACAAGAGACCCAGTACTTC. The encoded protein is CASSLSIQETQYF.